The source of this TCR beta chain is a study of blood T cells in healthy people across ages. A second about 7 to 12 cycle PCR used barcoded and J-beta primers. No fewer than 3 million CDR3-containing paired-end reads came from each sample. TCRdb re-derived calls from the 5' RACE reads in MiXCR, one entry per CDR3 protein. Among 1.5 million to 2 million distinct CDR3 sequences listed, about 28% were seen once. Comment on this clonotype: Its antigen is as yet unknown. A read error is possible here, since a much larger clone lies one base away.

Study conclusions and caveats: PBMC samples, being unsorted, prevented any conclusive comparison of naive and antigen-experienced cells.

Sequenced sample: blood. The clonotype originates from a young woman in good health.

CDR3 residues: CASSLGNMGTQYF. CDR3 DNA sequence: TGTGCCAGCAGCTTAGGGAATATGGGCACCCAGTACTTC. This rearrangement joins TRBV11-2 to TRBJ2-7, with D uncertain. CDR3 length: 13 amino acids. Trimming shortened V by 1 base and J by 10 bases, and 14 bases separated the two germline ends. The germline CDR1 and CDR2 sequences are SGHAT and FQNNGV.